A single sample gave rise to the 30 T cell receptor beta chains below, sequenced in a study of blood T cell repertoires in COVID-19. Assay used: immunoSEQ multiplex PCR; TCRdb lists only in-frame clones, some missing. The sample comprises a few hundred thousand clones, roughly 86% of which are singletons, and 2.9% rests with the top ten. What was sequenced was PBMCs or T cells enriched from blood (not recorded which). Receptors originate from a woman in her forties or fifties who had been exposed to COVID-19.

The chain couples TRBV18 to TRBJ1-4; a weak D match, TRBD1 (6 bases). The ends were cut back, 6 bases at V and 4 bases at J, with 18 bases in the middle. This CDR3 is 16 amino acids long. The germline V gene has CDR1 KGHSH and CDR2 LQKENI. The CDR3 nucleotides read TGTGCCAGCTCGCCGGGAGGACAGTCCTTTAATGAAAAACTGTTTTTT. It encodes CASSPGGQSFNEKLFF.

The V and J genes are TRBV5-4 and TRBJ1-2; D gene uncertain. Germline lookup yields CDR1 SGHNT and CDR2 YYREEE (reference sequence). V lost 0 bases and J lost 5, with 14 bases in between. The CDR3 loop spans 15 amino acids. The CDR3 DNA reads as TGTGCCAGCAGCTTGGGACAAGGTCATGGTTATGGCTACACCTTC. The encoded protein is CASSLGQGHGYGYTF.

To note about this clone: An end of the junction differs from the germline gene, which may be a read error. This chain links TRBV4-2 with TRBJ2-3, with 12 bases lining up with TRBD2. The CDR3 is made up of 14 amino acids. The V gene's germline CDR1 is LGHNA and CDR2 YNFKEQ. The CDR3, as DNA: TGTGCCAGCAGCCAAGAGCTAGCGGGGGGGCGATTGGATTTT. It translates to CASSQELAGGRLDF.

The V and J genes are TRBV5-1 and TRBJ1-1, with 7 positions matching TRBD1. CDR3 length equals 16 residues. Germline V gene data show CDR1 as SGHRS and CDR2 as YFSETQ. J gave up 2 bases and V 2 bases, and 9 bases lay outside the gene matches. The CDR3 loop is CASSLGTGASNTEAFF. The DNA for the CDR3 is TGCGCCAGCAGCTTAGGCACAGGGGCGAGTAACACTGAAGCTTTCTTT.

The chain is built from TRBV7-2 and TRBJ2-7; D remains ambiguous. The CDR3 covers 13 residues. Germline values: CDR1 SGHTA, CDR2 FQGNSA. Trimming shortened V by 4 bases and J by 3 bases, and 10 bases separated the two germline ends. The CDR3 region has the DNA TGTGCCAGCAGCTACGGCGGAAGCTACGAGCAGTACTTC. It is translated as CASSYGGSYEQYF. Based on the CDR3 plus reference TRBV7-2 and TRBJ2-7, the full variable domain is GAGVSQSPSNKVTEKGKDVELRCDPISGHTALYWYRQSLGQGLEFLIYFQGNSAPDKSGLPSDRFSAERTGGSVSTLTIQRTQQEDSAVYLCASSYGGSYEQYFGPGTRLTVT.

The CDR3 spells CASSPPPGQGGITEAFF. The CDR3 nucleotides read TGTGCCAGCAGCCCACCGCCGGGACAGGGAGGAATCACTGAAGCTTTCTTT. The V gene is TRBV7-9, the J gene TRBJ1-1; 9 nucleotides match TRBD1. The CDR3 length is 17 residues. Germline CDR1 is SEHNR and CDR2 is FQNEAQ (reference sequence). The V gene end was trimmed by 5 bases and the J gene end by 4 bases; junction bases not matched to a gene: 14.

This clone was seen a few times. This chain links TRBV5-6 with TRBJ1-1, with D possibly being TRBD1 (6 bases). V was trimmed by 0 bases and J by 7 bases, leaving 13 bases between them. The CDR3 covers 14 residues. Looked up from germline, CDR1 is SGHDT and CDR2 is YYEEEE. The CDR3 DNA sequence: TGTGCCAGCAGCTTGGCCGGGCAGGGGAGTGAAGCTTTCTTT. Translated: CASSLAGQGSEAFF. The variable domain in full, completed from reference TRBV5-6 and TRBJ1-1, reads DAGVTQSPTHLIKTRGQQVTLRCSPKSGHDTVSWYQQALGQGPQFIFQYYEEEERQRGNFPDRFSGHQFPNYSSELNVNALLLGDSALYLCASSLAGQGSEAFFGQGTRLTVV.

The chain carries TRBV11-2 and TRBJ1-2, with a tentative D call TRBD1 (5 bases). The ends were cut back, 10 bases at V and 3 bases at J, with 9 bases in the middle. The CDR3 is 11 amino acids. Germline CDR1 SGHAT, CDR2 FQNNGV. The CDR3 nucleotides are TGTGCCATCCGGGGGGACTATGGCTACACCTTC. Translated, it gives CAIRGDYGYTF. Full variable domain (rest looked up from reference TRBV11-2 and TRBJ1-2): EAGVAQSPRYKIIEKRQSVAFWCNPISGHATLYWYQQILGQGPKLLIQFQNNGVVDDSQLPKDRFSAERLKGVDSTLKIQPAKLEDSAVYLCAIRGDYGYTFGSGTRLTVV.

This clone has a handful of counts. The gene calls are TRBV4-1 and TRBJ1-5; TRBD1 might be the D (6 bases). Trimming removed 6 bases from V and 2 bases from J, with 14 bases in between. The CDR3 extends over 15 amino acids. Germline V CDR1 and CDR2: MGHRA, YSYEKL. CDR3 DNA sequence: TGCGCCAGCAGTCCGTCTGGACAGCGCAATCAGCCCCAGCATTTT. Translated, it gives CASSPSGQRNQPQHF.

The chain is built from TRBV9 and TRBJ2-3; perhaps TRBD2 as D (7 bases). The CDR3 runs to 12 residues. Looked up from germline, CDR1 is SGDLS and CDR2 is YYNGEE. The V end lost 7 bases, the J end lost 6 bases, and 12 bases lay between the germline ends. The CDR3 sequence is CASGGGRDTQYF. In DNA form, the CDR3 reads TGTGCCAGCGGGGGGGGCAGGGATACGCAGTATTTT. The full variable domain, with the rest looked up from reference TRBV9 and TRBJ2-3, is DSGVTQTPKHLITATGQRVTLRCSPRSGDLSVYWYQQSLDQGLQFLIQYYNGEERAKGNILERFSAQQFPDLHSELNLSSLELGDSALYFCASGGGRDTQYFGPGTRLTVL.

The chain recombines TRBV2 with TRBJ1-6; D not resolved. Per the germline V gene, CDR1 is SNHLY and CDR2 is FYNNEI. The germline V and J ends were trimmed by 6 bases and 14 bases, with 14 bases remaining between them. The CDR3 contains 12 residues. The DNA for the CDR3 is TGTGCCAGCAGCGTAGCGCAGGTCACCCTCCACTTT. Encoded protein: CASSVAQVTLHF.

The chain carries TRBV6-1 and TRBJ1-2, with D uncertain. V shed 2 bases and J shed 8 bases, with 21 bases lying between them. Germline V CDR1 and CDR2: MNHNS, SASEGT. This CDR3 has 16 residues. The CDR3 spells CASSEQALEGPTGYTF. The CDR3 DNA reads TGTGCCAGCAGTGAACAGGCCCTTGAAGGCCCGACCGGCTACACCTTC.

This sequence joins TRBV6-1 and TRBJ1-5; 8 bases are shared with TRBD1. The V and J ends lost 3 bases and 4 bases, in that order; junction bases with no gene match: 8. Germline V gene lookup returns CDR1 MNHNS and CDR2 SASEGT. The CDR3 runs to 16 residues. The CDR3: CASSDPRGLQNQPQHF. The CDR3 region has the DNA TGTGCCAGCAGTGACCCCAGGGGGCTCCAGAATCAGCCCCAGCATTTT.

The genes are TRBV6-1 and TRBJ1-5; D remains unclear. Germline V gives CDR1 MNHNS, CDR2 SASEGT. The CDR3 has 16 amino acids. Trimming took off 1 base at V and 6 bases at J, with 16 bases between the two ends. The CDR3 sequence: CASSEDLDSRGQPQHF. The CDR3 nucleotides read TGTGCCAGCAGTGAAGATTTGGACTCTCGGGGTCAGCCCCAGCATTTT.

This clone has a handful of counts. The chain employs TRBV5-6 and TRBJ1-2; a weak D match, TRBD1 (6 bases). The CDR3 is 13 amino acids. CDR1 is SGHDT, CDR2 YYEEEE, per germline. Trimming removed 4 bases from V and 6 bases from J, with 13 bases in between. The DNA of the CDR3 is TGTGCCAGCAGCAACAGACAGGCGAATGGCTACACCTTC. Translating it yields CASSNRQANGYTF.

This chain joins TRBV3-1 (or the pseudogene TRBV3-2) and TRBJ2-5; 9 bases are shared with TRBD2. Germline values: CDR1 LGHDT, CDR2 YNNKEL (reference sequence). V dropped 1 base and J dropped 1; count of bases not matched to a gene: 4. This CDR3 is 16 amino acids long. CDR3 sequence: CASSQGTSAIQETQYF. The CDR3 DNA sequence: TGTGCCAGCAGCCAAGGGACTAGCGCGATCCAAGAGACCCAGTACTTC.

The CDR3 coding sequence is TGTGCCAGCAGCGTAGATGGACTCAGGAGCTCCTACAATGAGCAGTTCTTC. Translation: CASSVDGLRSSYNEQFF. The chain has TRBV9 and TRBJ2-1; tentative D call: TRBD2 (5 bases). The germline CDR1 and CDR2 sequences are SGDLS and YYNGEE. The CDR3 consists of 17 residues. V lost 0 bases and J lost 0, with 13 bases in between.

The rearrangement joins TRBV6-2 or TRBV6-3 to TRBJ1-6, with D unclear. V shed 5 bases and J shed 0 bases, with 14 bases lying between them. Per the germline V gene, CDR1 is MNHEY and CDR2 is SVGEGT. There are 17 residues in the CDR3. In DNA form, the CDR3 reads TGTGCCAGCAGTGGAGATGGTTTTGGCTCCTATAATTCACCCCTCCACTTT. Translating it yields CASSGDGFGSYNSPLHF.

V is TRBV2 and J is TRBJ1-4; 8 bases map to TRBD1. The germline V gene has CDR1 SNHLY and CDR2 FYNNEI. J lost 2 bases, V lost 7 bases, and 12 bases had no gene match. The CDR3 extends over 17 amino acids. CDR3 amino acids: CASKPRQGISTNEKLFF. CDR3 bases: TGTGCCAGCAAACCTAGACAGGGGATATCGACTAATGAAAAACTGTTTTTT.

The chain is built from TRBV9 and TRBJ2-7; 11 bases fit TRBD2. V shed 3 bases, J shed 3 bases, and the junction held 2 bases outside the gene matches. CDR3 length: 14 amino acids. Germline V gives CDR1 SGDLS, CDR2 YYNGEE. As DNA, the CDR3 is TGTGCCAGCAGCGCAGGGACTAGCGGCTACGAGCAGTACTTC. Residues: CASSAGTSGYEQYF.

This chain joins TRBV27 and TRBJ2-1, with a tentative D call TRBD2 (6 bases). CDR1 is MNHEY, CDR2 SMNVEV, per germline (reference sequence). The CDR3 sequence is 15 residues long. Trimming removed 6 bases from V and 2 bases from J, with 14 bases in between. CDR3 coding DNA: TGTGCCAGCAGACCCGGCGGGACGGCCTACAATGAGCAGTTCTTC. Protein product: CASRPGGTAYNEQFF.

For the CDR3, the DNA is TGCGCCAGCAGCTTAGAGTCGTCAGGGCCGTACGAGCAGTACTTC. This codes for CASSLESSGPYEQYF. The V and J genes are TRBV5-1 and TRBJ2-7; D might be TRBD1 (5 bases). This CDR3 comprises 15 residues. In germline, CDR1 is SGHRS, CDR2 YFSETQ. V was shortened by 2 bases and J by 4 bases, with 16 bases between the two germline ends.

This chain joins TRBV7-9 and TRBJ1-1; TRBD1 is a possible D gene (5 bases). Per the germline V gene, CDR1 is SEHNR and CDR2 is FQNEAQ (reference sequence). V dropped 5 bases and J dropped 5 bases, with 24 bases sitting between them. CDR3 length equals 17 residues. CDR3 loop: CASSPWPQGGPWTEAFF. Here the CDR3 DNA reads TGTGCCAGCAGCCCCTGGCCCCAGGGTGGACCCTGGACTGAAGCTTTCTTT.

The J gene is TRBJ2-7, the V gene TRBV29-1; D gene ambiguous. Germline lookup yields CDR1 SQVTM and CDR2 ANQGSEA. Trimming left V 7 bases short and J 0 bases short, with 7 bases between. The CDR3 sequence is 11 residues long. The CDR3 DNA follows: TGCAGCGGCGTTAGCTCCTACGAGCAGTACTTC. Amino acid sequence: CSGVSSYEQYF.

In DNA, the CDR3 is TGTGCCAGCAGTGAAATTCTGAACTATGGCTACACCTTC. Translating it yields CASSEILNYGYTF. The chain is built from TRBV25-1 and TRBJ1-2; D gene ambiguous. The CDR3 extends over 13 amino acids. CDR1 and CDR2 from the germline V gene are MGHDK and SYGVNS. V lost 2 bases, J lost 2 bases, and 6 bases lay in between.

The chain carries TRBV5-1 and TRBJ2-1; TRBD2 aligns across 7 bases. Germline V gene lookup returns CDR1 SGHRS and CDR2 YFSETQ. The CDR3 contains 16 residues. J gave up 4 bases and V 0 bases, and 7 bases lay outside the gene matches. CDR3 loop: CASSLDPSGPYNEQFF. CDR3 DNA: TGCGCCAGCAGCTTGGATCCTAGCGGACCTTACAATGAGCAGTTCTTC.

V gene TRBV7-6 combines with J gene TRBJ2-7; D perhaps matches TRBD1 (6 bases). The CDR3 sequence is 15 residues long. Germline-derived CDR1 and CDR2 are SGHVS and FNYEAQ. Trimming removed 5 bases from V and 3 bases from J, with 17 bases in between. The CDR3 nucleotides read TGTGCCAGCAGCCCCCGTTGGACAGATAACTACGAGCAGTACTTC. Residues: CASSPRWTDNYEQYF.

This sequence joins TRBV5-4 and TRBJ2-7, with D possibly matching TRBD2 (5 bases). CDR3 length: 14 amino acids. CDR1 and CDR2 from the germline V gene are SGHNT and YYREEE (reference sequence). Trimming stripped 4 bases from V and 4 bases from J, with 15 bases between. DNA of the CDR3: TGTGCCAGCAGCCCTGCGTCGGGGAAGTACGAGCAGTACTTC. Amino acids: CASSPASGKYEQYF.

The chain employs TRBV27 and TRBJ1-1; 7 nucleotides line up with TRBD1. The CDR3 is made up of 15 amino acids. Germline values: CDR1 MNHEY, CDR2 SMNVEV (reference sequence). Trimming at V came to 4 bases and at J to 4 bases, leaving 9 bases not matched to a gene. The CDR3 DNA reads as TGTGCCAGCAGTTCTGACAGGGAGTGGATCACTGAAGCTTTCTTT. Translating gives CASSSDREWITEAFF.

This rearrangement joins TRBV28 to TRBJ2-7; D not certain. The CDR3 totals 15 residues. V was pared by 1 base and J by 6 bases, with 16 bases between. The germline V gene has CDR1 MDHEN and CDR2 SYDVKM. As DNA, the CDR3 is TGTGCCAGCAGTTTATTTGCGGCCCCTCGTTCCGAGCAGTACTTC. It codes for CASSLFAAPRSEQYF.